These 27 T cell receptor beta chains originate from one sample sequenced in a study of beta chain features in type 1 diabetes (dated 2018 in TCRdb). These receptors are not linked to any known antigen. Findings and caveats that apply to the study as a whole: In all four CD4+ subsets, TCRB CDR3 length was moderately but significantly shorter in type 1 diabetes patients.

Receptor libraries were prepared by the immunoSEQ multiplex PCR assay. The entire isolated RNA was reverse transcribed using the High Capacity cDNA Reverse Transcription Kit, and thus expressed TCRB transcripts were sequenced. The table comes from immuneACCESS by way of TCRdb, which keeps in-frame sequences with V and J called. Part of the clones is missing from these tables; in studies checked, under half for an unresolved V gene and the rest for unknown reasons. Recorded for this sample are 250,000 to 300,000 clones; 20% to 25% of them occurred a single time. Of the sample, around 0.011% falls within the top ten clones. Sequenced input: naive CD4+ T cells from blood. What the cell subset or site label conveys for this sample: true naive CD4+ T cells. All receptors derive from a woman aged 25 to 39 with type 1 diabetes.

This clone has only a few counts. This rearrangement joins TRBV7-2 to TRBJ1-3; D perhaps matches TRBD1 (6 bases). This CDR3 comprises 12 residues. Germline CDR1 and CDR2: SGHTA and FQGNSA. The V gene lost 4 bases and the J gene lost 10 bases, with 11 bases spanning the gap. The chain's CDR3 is CASSSDSWTIYF. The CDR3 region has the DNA TGTGCCAGCAGCTCGGACAGTTGGACCATATATTTT.

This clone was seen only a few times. The CDR3 DNA follows: TGCGCCAGCAGTCAATCGAGGGAGGACGGGGAGCTGTTTTTT. Amino acid sequence: CASSQSREDGELFF. The chain links TRBV23-1 to TRBJ2-2; perhaps TRBD2 as D (6 bases). TRBV23-1 is reported as an ORF; its role is uncertain. CDR3 length: 14 amino acids. Trimming took off 0 bases at V and 7 bases at J, with 9 bases between the two ends.

The chain's CDR3 is CASSYHRDRGRNTEAFF. As DNA, the CDR3 is TGTGCCAGCAGTTACCACCGGGACAGGGGGCGGAACACTGAAGCTTTCTTT. The rearrangement links TRBV25-1 to TRBJ1-1, with 12 positions matching TRBD1. The V and J ends lost 5 bases and 1 base, in that order; junction bases with no gene match: 8. Germline CDR1 and CDR2: MGHDK and SYGVNS. The CDR3 is made up of 17 amino acids.

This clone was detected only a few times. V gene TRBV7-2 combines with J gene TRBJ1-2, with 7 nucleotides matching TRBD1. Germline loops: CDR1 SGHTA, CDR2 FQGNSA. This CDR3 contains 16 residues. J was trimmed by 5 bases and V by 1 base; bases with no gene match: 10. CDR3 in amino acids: CASSLVSAGGIYGYTF. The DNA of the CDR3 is TGTGCCAGCAGCTTAGTTTCGGCAGGGGGAATATATGGCTACACCTTC. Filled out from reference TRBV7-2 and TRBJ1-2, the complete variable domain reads GAGVSQSPSNKVTEKGKDVELRCDPISGHTALYWYRQSLGQGLEFLIYFQGNSAPDKSGLPSDRFSAERTGGSVSTLTIQRTQQEDSAVYLCASSLVSAGGIYGYTFGSGTRLTVV.

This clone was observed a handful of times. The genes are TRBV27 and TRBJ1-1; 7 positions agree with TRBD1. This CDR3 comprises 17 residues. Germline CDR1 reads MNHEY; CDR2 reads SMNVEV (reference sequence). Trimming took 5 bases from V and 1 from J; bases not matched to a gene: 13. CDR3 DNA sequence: TGTGCCAGCAGTCCACGACAGGGACACTACAAGAACACTGAAGCTTTCTTT. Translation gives CASSPRQGHYKNTEAFF.

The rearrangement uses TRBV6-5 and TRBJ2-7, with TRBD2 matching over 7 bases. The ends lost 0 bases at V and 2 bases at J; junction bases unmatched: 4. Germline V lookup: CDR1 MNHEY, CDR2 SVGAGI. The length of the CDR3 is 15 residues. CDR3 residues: CASSYSAGRAYEQYF. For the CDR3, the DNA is TGTGCCAGCAGTTACTCTGCGGGGAGGGCCTACGAGCAGTACTTC.

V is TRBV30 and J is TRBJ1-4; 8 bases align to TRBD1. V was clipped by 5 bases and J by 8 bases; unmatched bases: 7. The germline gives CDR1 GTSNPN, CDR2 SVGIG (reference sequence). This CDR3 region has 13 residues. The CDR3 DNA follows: TGTGCCTGGTCCCGGGGACAGGAAGAAAAACTGTTTTTT. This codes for CAWSRGQEEKLFF.

CDR3 nucleotide sequence: TGTGCCAGCAGCTGGACAGGGGCGCTAAACTATGGCTACACCTTC. It codes for CASSWTGALNYGYTF. This chain joins TRBV7-9 and TRBJ1-2; 9 nucleotides line up with TRBD1. V lost 4 bases and J lost 2; bases outside the gene matches: 5. From germline, CDR1 is SEHNR and CDR2 FQNEAQ (reference sequence). The CDR3 extends over 15 amino acids.

The CDR3 sequence is CAWSVGAAEAFF. Written as DNA, the CDR3 is TGTGCCTGGAGTGTAGGGGCAGCTGAAGCTTTCTTT. The chain is built from TRBV30 and TRBJ1-1, with D perhaps matching TRBD1 (5 bases). The CDR3 extends over 12 amino acids. V lost 0 bases and J 6 bases, leaving 8 bases between the germline ends. The V gene's germline CDR1 is GTSNPN and CDR2 SVGIG (reference sequence).

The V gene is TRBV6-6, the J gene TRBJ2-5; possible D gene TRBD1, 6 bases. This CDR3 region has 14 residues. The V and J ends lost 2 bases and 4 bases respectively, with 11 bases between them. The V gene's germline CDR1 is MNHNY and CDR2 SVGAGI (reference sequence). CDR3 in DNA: TGTGCCAGCAGTTACCGACAGGTCTCAGAGACCCAGTACTTC. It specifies CASSYRQVSETQYF.

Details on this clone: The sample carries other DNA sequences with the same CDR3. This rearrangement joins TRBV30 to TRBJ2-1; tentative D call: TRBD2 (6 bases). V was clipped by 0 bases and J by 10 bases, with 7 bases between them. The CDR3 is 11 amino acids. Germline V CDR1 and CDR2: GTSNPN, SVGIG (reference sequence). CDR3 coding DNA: TGTGCCTGGAGTGTACGGGGGGAGCAGTTCTTC. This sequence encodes CAWSVRGEQFF.

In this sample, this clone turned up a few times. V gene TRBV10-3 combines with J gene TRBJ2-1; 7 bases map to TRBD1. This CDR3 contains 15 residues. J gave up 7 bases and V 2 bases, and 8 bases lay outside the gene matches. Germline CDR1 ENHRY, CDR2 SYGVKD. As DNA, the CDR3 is TGTGCCATCAGTGAGCAATGGGACAGACAGAATGAGCAGTTCTTC. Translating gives CAISEQWDRQNEQFF.

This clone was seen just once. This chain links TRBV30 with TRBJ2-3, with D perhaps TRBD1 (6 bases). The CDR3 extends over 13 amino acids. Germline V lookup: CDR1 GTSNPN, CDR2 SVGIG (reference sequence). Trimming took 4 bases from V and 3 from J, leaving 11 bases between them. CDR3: CAWTLGTTDTQYF. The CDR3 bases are TGTGCCTGGACCCTAGGGACAACAGATACGCAGTATTTT.

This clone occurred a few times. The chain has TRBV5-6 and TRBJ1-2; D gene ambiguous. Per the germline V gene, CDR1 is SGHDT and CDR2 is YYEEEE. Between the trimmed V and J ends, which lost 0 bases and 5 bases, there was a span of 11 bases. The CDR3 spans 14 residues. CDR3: CASSLAGGLYGYTF. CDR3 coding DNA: TGTGCCAGCAGCTTGGCCGGCGGCCTTTATGGCTACACCTTC.

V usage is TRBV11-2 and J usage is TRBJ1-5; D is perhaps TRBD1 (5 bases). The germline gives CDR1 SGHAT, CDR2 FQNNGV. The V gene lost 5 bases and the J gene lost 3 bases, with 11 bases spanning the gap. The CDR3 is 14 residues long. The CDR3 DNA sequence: TGTGCCAGCAGCCCCACGGGGGTCAATCAGCCCCAGCATTTT. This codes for CASSPTGVNQPQHF.

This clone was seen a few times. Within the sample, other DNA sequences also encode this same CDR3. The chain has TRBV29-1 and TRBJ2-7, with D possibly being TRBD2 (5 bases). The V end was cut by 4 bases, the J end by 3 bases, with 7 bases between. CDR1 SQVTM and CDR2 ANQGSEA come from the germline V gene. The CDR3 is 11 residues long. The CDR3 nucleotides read TGCAGCGTTGGAGGGAGCTACGAGCAGTACTTC. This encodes CSVGGSYEQYF.

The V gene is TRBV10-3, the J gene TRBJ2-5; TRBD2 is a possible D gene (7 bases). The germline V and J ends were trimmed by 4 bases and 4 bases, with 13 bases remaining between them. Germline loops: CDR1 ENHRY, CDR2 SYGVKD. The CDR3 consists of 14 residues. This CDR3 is CAISGVGGPETQYF. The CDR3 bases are TGTGCCATCAGTGGGGTGGGGGGGCCAGAGACCCAGTACTTC.

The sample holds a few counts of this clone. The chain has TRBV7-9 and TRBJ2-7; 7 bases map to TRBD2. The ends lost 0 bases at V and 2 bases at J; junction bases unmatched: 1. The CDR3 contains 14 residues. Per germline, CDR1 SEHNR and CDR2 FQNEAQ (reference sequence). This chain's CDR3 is CASSLAGGPYEQYF. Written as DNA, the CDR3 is TGTGCCAGCAGCTTAGCGGGAGGGCCCTACGAGCAGTACTTC.

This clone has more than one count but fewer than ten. CDR3 amino acids: CAWSVQVYEKLFF. The CDR3 DNA follows: TGTGCCTGGAGTGTACAGGTTTACGAAAAACTGTTTTTT. The chain has TRBV30 and TRBJ1-4; tentative D call: TRBD1 (5 bases). The V end lost 0 bases, the J end lost 8 bases, and 10 bases lay between the germline ends. CDR1 GTSNPN and CDR2 SVGIG come from the germline V gene (reference sequence). The CDR3 is made up of 13 amino acids. The full variable domain, rest sourced from reference TRBV30 and TRBJ1-4, is SQTIHQWPATLVQPVGSPLSLECTVEGTSNPNLYWYRQAAGRGLQLLFYSVGIGQISSEVPQNLSASRPQDRQFILSSKKLLLSDSGFYLCAWSVQVYEKLFFGSGTQLSVL.

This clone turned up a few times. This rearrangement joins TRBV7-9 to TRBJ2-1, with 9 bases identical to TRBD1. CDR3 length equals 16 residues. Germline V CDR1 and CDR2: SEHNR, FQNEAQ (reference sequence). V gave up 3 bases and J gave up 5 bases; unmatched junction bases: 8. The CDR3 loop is CASSLGQGVGDNEQFF. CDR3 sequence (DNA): TGTGCCAGCAGCTTGGGACAGGGCGTCGGGGACAATGAGCAGTTCTTC.

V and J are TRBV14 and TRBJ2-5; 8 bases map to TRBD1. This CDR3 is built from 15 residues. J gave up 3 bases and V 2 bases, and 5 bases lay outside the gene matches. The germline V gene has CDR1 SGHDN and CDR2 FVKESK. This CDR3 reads CASSQRGQEKETQYF. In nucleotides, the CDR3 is TGTGCCAGCAGCCAACGGGGACAGGAGAAAGAGACCCAGTACTTC.

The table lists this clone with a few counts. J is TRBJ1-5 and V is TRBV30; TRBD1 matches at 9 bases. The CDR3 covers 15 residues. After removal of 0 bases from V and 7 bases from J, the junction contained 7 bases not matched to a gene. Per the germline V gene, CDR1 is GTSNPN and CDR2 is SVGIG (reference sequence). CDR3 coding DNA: TGTGCCTGGAGTGTATCGGACAGGGGAACACAGCCCCAGCATTTT. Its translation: CAWSVSDRGTQPQHF.

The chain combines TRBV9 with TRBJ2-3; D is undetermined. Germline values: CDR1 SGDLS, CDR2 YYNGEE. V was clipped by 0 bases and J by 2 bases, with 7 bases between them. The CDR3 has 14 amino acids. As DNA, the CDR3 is TGTGCCAGCAGCGTAGCTGAGCACACAGATACGCAGTATTTT. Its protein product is CASSVAEHTDTQYF.

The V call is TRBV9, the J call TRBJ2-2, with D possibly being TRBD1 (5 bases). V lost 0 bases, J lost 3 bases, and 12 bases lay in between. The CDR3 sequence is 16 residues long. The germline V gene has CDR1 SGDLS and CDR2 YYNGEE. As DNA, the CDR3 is TGTGCCAGCAGCGTAGTGGCAGGGTGGGACACCGGGGAGCTGTTTTTT. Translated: CASSVVAGWDTGELFF.

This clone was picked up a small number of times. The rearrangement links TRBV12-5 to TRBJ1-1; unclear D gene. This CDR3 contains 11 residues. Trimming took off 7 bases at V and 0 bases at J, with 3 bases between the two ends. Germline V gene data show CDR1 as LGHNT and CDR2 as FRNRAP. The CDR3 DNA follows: TGTGCTAGTGTTATGAACACTGAAGCTTTCTTT. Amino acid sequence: CASVMNTEAFF.

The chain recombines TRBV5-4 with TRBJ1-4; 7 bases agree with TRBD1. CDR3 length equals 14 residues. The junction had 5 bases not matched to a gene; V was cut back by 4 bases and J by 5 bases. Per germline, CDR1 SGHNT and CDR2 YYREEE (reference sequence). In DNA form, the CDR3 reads TGTGCCAGCAGCCCGGGACAGCAAAATGAAAAACTGTTTTTT. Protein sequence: CASSPGQQNEKLFF.

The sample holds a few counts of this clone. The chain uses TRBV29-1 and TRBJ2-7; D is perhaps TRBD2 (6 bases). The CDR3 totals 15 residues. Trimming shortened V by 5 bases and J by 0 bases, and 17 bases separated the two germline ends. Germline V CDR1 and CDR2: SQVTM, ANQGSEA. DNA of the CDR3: TGCAGCGTTCGGATCAGGGAGGTCGCCTCCTACGAGCAGTACTTC. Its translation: CSVRIREVASYEQYF.